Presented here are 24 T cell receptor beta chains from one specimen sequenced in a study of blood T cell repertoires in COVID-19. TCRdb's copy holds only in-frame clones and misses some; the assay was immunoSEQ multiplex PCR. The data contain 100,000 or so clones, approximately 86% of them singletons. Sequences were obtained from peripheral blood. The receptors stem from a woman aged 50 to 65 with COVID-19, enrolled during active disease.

Here the CDR3 reads CAISEPTGLRDYGYTF. For the CDR3, the DNA is TGTGCCATCAGTGAACCTACAGGATTAAGGGACTATGGCTACACCTTC. V is TRBV10-3 and J is TRBJ1-2; possible D gene TRBD1, 5 bases. The ends were cut back, 3 bases at V and 3 bases at J, with 17 bases in the middle. This CDR3 spans 16 amino acids. Germline CDR1 ENHRY, CDR2 SYGVKD.

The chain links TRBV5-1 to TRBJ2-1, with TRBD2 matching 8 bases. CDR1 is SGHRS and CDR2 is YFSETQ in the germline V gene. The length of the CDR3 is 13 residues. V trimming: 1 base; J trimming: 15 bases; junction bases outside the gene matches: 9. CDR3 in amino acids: CASSLSAAGEGFF. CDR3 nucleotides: TGCGCCAGCAGCTTGAGTGCAGCGGGGGAGGGGTTCTTC.

For the CDR3, the DNA is TGTGCCAGCCACGGCCAAAAGGACAGGAACACTGAAGCTTTCTTT. This translates into CASHGQKDRNTEAFF. The rearrangement uses TRBV18 and TRBJ1-1, with D possibly TRBD1 on 6 matching bases. CDR1 is KGHSH and CDR2 is LQKENI in the germline V gene. This CDR3 comprises 15 residues. V was pared by 8 bases and J by 1 base, with 17 bases between.

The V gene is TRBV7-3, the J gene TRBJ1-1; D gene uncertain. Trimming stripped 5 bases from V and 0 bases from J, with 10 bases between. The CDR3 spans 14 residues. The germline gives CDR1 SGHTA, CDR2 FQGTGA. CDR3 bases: TGTGCCAGCAGCCTAATGGCGGTGAACACTGAAGCTTTCTTT. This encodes CASSLMAVNTEAFF.

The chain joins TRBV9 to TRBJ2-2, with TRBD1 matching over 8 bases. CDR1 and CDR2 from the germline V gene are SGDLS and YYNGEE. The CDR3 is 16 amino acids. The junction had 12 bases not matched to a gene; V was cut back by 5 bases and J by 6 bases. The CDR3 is CASSLGPGQVAGELFF. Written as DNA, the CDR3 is TGTGCCAGCAGTCTAGGTCCGGGACAGGTAGCCGGGGAGCTGTTTTTT.

CDR3 sequence: CASSKGRREPRTSGGAEGYDTQYF. CDR3 in DNA: TGTGCCAGCAGCAAAGGCCGGCGGGAACCCAGGACTAGCGGGGGGGCTGAGGGATACGATACGCAGTATTTT. The gene calls are TRBV21-1 and TRBJ2-3; no check of the table's D call, TRBD2, against the DNA was made. TRBV21-1 counts as a pseudogene. CDR3 size: 24 residues.

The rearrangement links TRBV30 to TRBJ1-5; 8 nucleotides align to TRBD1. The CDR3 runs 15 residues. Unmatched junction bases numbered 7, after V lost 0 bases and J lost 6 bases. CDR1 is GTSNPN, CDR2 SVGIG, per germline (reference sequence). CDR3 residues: CAWSVEQGAGQPQHF. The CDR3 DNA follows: TGTGCCTGGAGTGTGGAGCAGGGGGCTGGTCAGCCCCAGCATTTT.

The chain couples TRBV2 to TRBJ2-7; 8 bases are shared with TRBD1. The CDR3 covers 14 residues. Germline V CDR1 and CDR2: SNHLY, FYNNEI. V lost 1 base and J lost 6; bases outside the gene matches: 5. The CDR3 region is CASSEDRGLGEQYF. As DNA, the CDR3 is TGTGCCAGCAGTGAAGACAGGGGGTTGGGCGAGCAGTACTTC.

CDR3 DNA: TGTGCCAGCAGCCAAGGGGGCCAGGGTTGGAACATTCAGTACTTC. Its protein product is CASSQGGQGWNIQYF. The V and J genes are TRBV3-1 (or the pseudogene TRBV3-2) and TRBJ2-4; D might be TRBD1 (5 bases). Trimming stripped 1 base from V and 7 bases from J, with 14 bases between. Germline V lookup: CDR1 LGHDT, CDR2 YNNKEL (reference sequence). The CDR3 sequence is 15 residues long.

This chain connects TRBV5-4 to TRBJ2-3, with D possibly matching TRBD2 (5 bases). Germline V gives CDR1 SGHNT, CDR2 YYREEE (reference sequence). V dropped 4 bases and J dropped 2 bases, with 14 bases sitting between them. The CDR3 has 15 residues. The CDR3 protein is CASSPEAGPTDTQYF. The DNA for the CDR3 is TGTGCCAGCAGCCCGGAGGCGGGTCCCACAGATACGCAGTATTTT.

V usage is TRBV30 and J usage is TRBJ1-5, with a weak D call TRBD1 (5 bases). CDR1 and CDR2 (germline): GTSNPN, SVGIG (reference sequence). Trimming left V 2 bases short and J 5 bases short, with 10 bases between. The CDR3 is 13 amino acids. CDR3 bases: TGTGCCTGGAGTTTGGAGGGACATCAGCCCCAGCATTTT. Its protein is CAWSLEGHQPQHF.

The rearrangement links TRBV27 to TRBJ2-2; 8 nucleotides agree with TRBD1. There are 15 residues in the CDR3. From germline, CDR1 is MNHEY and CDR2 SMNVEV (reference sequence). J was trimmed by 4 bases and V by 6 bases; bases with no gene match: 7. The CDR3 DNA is TGTGCCAGCAGCCCCACACAGGGGGTCACCGGGGAGCTGTTTTTT. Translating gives CASSPTQGVTGELFF.

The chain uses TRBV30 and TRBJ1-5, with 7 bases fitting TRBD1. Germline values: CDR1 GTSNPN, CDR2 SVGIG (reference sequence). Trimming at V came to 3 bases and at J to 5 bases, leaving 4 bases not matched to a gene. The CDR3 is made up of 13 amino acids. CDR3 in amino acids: CAWRGRGDQPQHF. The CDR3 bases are TGTGCCTGGAGAGGCAGGGGGGATCAGCCCCAGCATTTT.

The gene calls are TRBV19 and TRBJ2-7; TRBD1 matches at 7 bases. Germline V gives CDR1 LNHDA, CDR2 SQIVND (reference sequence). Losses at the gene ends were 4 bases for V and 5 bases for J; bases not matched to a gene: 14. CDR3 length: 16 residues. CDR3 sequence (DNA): TGTGCCAGTAGTAACCCCCGACAGGGTGGGAGAAACGAGCAGTACTTC. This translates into CASSNPRQGGRNEQYF.

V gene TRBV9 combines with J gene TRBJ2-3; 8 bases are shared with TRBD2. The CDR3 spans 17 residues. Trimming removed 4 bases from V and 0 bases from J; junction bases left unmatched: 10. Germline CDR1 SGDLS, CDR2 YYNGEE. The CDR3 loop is CASSRSGALTSTDTQYF. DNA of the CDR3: TGTGCCAGCAGCCGTAGCGGGGCCCTGACTAGCACAGATACGCAGTATTTT.

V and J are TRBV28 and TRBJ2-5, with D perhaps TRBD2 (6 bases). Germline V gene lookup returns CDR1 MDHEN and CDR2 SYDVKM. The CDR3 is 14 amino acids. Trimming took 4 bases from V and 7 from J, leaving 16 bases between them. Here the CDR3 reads CASSSGQAEGTQYF. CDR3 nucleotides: TGTGCCAGCAGTTCAGGGCAGGCGGAGGGGACCCAGTACTTC. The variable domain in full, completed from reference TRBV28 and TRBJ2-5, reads DVKVTQSSRYLVKRTGEKVFLECVQDMDHENMFWYRQDPGLGLRLIYFSYDVKMKEKGDIPEGYSVSREKKERFSLILESASTNQTSMYLCASSSGQAEGTQYFGPGTRLLVL.

The CDR3 bases are TGTGCCAGCAGCTTAGTTCCTCCGTCAGCGGGGACCACCTACGAGCAGTACTTC. It encodes CASSLVPPSAGTTYEQYF. The chain employs TRBV7-2 and TRBJ2-7, with TRBD2 identical over 7 bases. The CDR3 spans 18 residues. Trimming removed 1 base from V and 2 bases from J; junction bases left unmatched: 14. Germline V CDR1 and CDR2: SGHTA, FQGNSA.

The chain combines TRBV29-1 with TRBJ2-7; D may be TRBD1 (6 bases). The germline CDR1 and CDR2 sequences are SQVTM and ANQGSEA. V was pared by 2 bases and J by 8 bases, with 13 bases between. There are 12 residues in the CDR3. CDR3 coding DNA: TGCAGCGTTGAATTCCGGGACAAAAAGCAGTACTTC. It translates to CSVEFRDKKQYF.

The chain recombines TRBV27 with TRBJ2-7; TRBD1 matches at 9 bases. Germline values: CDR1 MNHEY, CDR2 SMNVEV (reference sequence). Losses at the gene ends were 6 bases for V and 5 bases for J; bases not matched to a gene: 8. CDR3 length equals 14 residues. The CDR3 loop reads CASRRPGQGHEQYF. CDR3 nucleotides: TGTGCCAGCAGAAGACCGGGACAGGGCCACGAGCAGTACTTC.

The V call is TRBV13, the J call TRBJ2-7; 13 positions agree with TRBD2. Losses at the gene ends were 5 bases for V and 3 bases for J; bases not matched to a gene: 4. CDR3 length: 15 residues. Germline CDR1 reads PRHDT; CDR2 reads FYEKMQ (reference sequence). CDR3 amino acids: CASSNRLAGGYEQYF. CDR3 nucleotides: TGTGCCAGCAGCAACCGACTAGCGGGGGGCTACGAGCAGTACTTC.

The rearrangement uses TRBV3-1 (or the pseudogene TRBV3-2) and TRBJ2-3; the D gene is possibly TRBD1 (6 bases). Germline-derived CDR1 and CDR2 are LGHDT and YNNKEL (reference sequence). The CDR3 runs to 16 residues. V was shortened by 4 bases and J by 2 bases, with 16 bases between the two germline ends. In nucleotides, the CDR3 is TGTGCCAGCAGCCCCATGCCGACAGGATACACAGATACGCAGTATTTT. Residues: CASSPMPTGYTDTQYF.

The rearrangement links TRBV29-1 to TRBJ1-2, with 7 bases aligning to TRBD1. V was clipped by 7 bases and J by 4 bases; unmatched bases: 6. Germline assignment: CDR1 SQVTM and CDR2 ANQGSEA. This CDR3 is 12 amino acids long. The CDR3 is CSGTDRVYGYTF. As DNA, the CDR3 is TGCAGCGGGACCGACAGGGTCTATGGCTACACCTTC.

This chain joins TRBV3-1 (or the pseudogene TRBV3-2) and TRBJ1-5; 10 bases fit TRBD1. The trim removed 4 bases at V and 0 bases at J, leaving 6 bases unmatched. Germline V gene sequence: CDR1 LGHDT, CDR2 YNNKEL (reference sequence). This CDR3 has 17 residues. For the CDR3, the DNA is TGTGCCAGCAGCCGCGGACAGGGGGTAATTAGCAATCAGCCCCAGCATTTT. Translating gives CASSRGQGVISNQPQHF.

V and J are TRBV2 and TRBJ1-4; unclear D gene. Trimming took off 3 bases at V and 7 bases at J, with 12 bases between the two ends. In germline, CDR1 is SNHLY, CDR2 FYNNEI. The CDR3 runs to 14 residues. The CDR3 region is CASSDEGSGEKLFF. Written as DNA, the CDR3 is TGTGCCAGCAGTGACGAGGGAAGTGGTGAAAAACTGTTTTTT.